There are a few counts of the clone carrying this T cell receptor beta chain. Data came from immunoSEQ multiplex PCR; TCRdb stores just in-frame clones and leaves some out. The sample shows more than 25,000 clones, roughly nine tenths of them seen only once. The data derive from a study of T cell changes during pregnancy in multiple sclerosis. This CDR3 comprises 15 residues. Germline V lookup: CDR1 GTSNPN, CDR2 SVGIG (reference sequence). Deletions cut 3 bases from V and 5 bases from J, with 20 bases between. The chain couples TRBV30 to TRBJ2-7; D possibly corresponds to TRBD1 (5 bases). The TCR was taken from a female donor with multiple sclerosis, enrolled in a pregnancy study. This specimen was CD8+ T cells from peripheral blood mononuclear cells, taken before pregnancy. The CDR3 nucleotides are TGTGCCTGGAGATATGGGCAAGGGGATGCGGACGAGCAGTACTTC. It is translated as CAWRYGQGDADEQYF.